This T cell receptor beta chain was captured in a study of cytomegalovirus exposure and HLA in healthy donors. Study-wide results and limits: Roughly uniform sequencing depth across donors was assumed, possibly incorrectly. CMV antigen specificity was confirmed in vitro for a few CMV-associated chains.

This clone was picked up a small number of times. Its specificity is unknown. PCR used 60 Vbeta primers and 13 Jbeta primers. Here immunoSEQ multiplex PCR was the method, and the copy in TCRdb shows in-frame clones only, minus some. Of 150,000 to 200,000 clones detected, roughly 72% appear once; the ten largest clones hold 1.5% to 2%. V dropped 2 bases and J dropped 5 bases, with 4 bases sitting between them. The CDR3 spans 11 residues. Germline V CDR1 and CDR2: SGHAT, FQNNGV. Sequenced input: PBMCs. The clonotype was recovered from a man aged 25 to 40 in good health and CMV-seronegative. The chain has TRBV11-2 and TRBJ2-7; D not resolved. This CDR3 reads CASSLIDEQYF. The CDR3 nucleotides are TGTGCCAGCAGCTTAATCGACGAGCAGTACTTC.